The clone carrying this T cell receptor beta chain appeared once. Its target is not known. This sample was taken from a study of CD8 T cells in Susac syndrome. The authors sequenced TCR beta from blood CD8+ and CD4+ T cells. TEMRA cells underwent FACS enrichment and CD8+ and CD4+ T cells underwent negative isolation. After extraction with the RNeasy kit, about 0.5 to 1 ug of the RNA was reverse transcribed using random hexamers. TCR beta CDR3 was amplified by immunoSEQ multiplex PCR. This amplification extended across 54 Vbeta and 13 Jbeta segments. TCRdb re-called the immunoSEQ multiplex PCR reads through MiXCR, storing one row per CDR3 protein. This sample carries roughly 120,000 distinct CDR3 sequences, 90% to 95% of them seen once, and the ten largest clones take approximately 0.093%. Notes on the study in general: The study recognized that the number of individuals in its TCR sequencing and HLA analysis was relatively small.

The V gene's germline CDR1 is DFQATT and CDR2 SNEGSKA (reference sequence). The CDR3 covers 11 residues. The germline V and J ends were trimmed by 2 bases and 4 bases, with 3 bases remaining between them. Source material: CD4+ T cells from PBMCs. V gene TRBV20-1 combines with J gene TRBJ2-1, with no clear D. The receptor's source is a human donor with multiple sclerosis. The CDR3 sequence is CSARRYNEQFF. Here the CDR3 DNA reads TGCAGTGCTAGAAGATACAATGAGCAGTTCTTC.